This TCR beta chain is drawn from a study of T cell repertoires in ileal Crohn's disease. Using immunoSEQ multiplex PCR, the repertoire was profiled, and TCRdb retains in-frame clones only, with some absent. This table has 12,000 or so clones, around 80% appearing once. As to time point: neoterminal ileum biopsy at postoperative endoscopy, about 6 months after surgery. Overall study results and limits: Clonal expansions were more frequent in active smokers than non-smokers at surgery.

Germline V gene lookup returns CDR1 LGHNA and CDR2 YNFKEQ. The CDR3 spans 12 residues. V lost 5 bases and J 10 bases, leaving 14 bases between the germline ends. Relative to its sample, this clone is medium-sized. Its antigen remains unknown. This clonotype was obtained from an adult with Crohn's disease. The V call is TRBV4-2, the J call TRBJ1-1; D remains unclear. The sequencing input was ileal tissue. This CDR3 reads CASSSPASGAFF. In nucleotides, the CDR3 is TGTGCCAGCAGCTCCCCGGCGTCGGGAGCTTTCTTT.